What follows are 6 T cell receptor beta chains derived from one specimen sequenced in a study of OX40 agonist ivuxolimab in advanced cancers. Clones were sequenced by immunoSEQ multiplex PCR, and TCRdb holds only the in-frame ones, with some missing. The repertoire has about 82,000 clones, around nine tenths of them found once; the top ten carry 0.75% to 0.9%. The sample consisted of CD4+ or CD8+ T cells sorted from blood, taken in a trial of the OX40 agonist ivuxolimab. Receptors were obtained from an adult with an advanced solid tumor such as melanoma, head and neck, liver or kidney cancer.

This chain links TRBV6-1 with TRBJ1-5; D perhaps matches TRBD1 (6 bases). CDR1 is MNHNS, CDR2 SASEGT, per germline. The CDR3 has 14 residues. V was clipped by 8 bases and J by 5 bases, with 16 bases between them. The CDR3 region is CASLQGVKDQPQHF. DNA of the CDR3: TGTGCCAGCCTACAGGGCGTAAAGGATCAGCCCCAGCATTTT.

The V gene is TRBV9, the J gene TRBJ2-1; 9 bases map to TRBD1. Germline values: CDR1 SGDLS, CDR2 YYNGEE. The CDR3 sequence is 16 residues long. V trimming: 4 bases; J trimming: 4 bases; junction bases outside the gene matches: 9. The CDR3 DNA follows: TGTGCCAGCAGCCCGAGGGACAGGGCGGATTACAATGAGCAGTTCTTC. Encoded protein: CASSPRDRADYNEQFF.

CDR3 sequence reads: CASSPLGQETQYF. As DNA, the CDR3 is TGCGCCAGCAGCCCTCTAGGACAAGAGACCCAGTACTTC. J is TRBJ2-5 and V is TRBV5-1; D not certain. Germline-derived CDR1 and CDR2 are SGHRS and YFSETQ. The V and J ends lost 4 bases and 2 bases respectively, with 9 bases between them. The CDR3 contains 13 residues.

The chain employs TRBV7-9 and TRBJ2-5; TRBD2 matches at 10 bases. Germline CDR1 is SEHNR and CDR2 is FQNEAQ (reference sequence). V lost 1 base to trimming and J lost 5 bases; unmatched junction nucleotides: 7. The CDR3 has 16 residues. CDR3 protein: CASSLVVSGGSETQYF. In DNA, the CDR3 is TGTGCCAGCAGCTTAGTCGTTAGCGGGGGGAGTGAGACCCAGTACTTC.

In this sample, this clone turned up a few times. J is TRBJ2-2 and V is TRBV28, with D unresolved. The V gene lost 5 bases and the J gene lost 7 bases, with 8 bases spanning the gap. The germline gives CDR1 MDHEN, CDR2 SYDVKM. The CDR3 spans 12 residues. The CDR3 region has the DNA TGTGCCAGCAGTGGGTGGGGCGGGGAGCTGTTTTTT. This gives the protein CASSGWGGELFF.

The chain couples TRBV7-2 to TRBJ1-4; 7 bases fit TRBD1. Trimming took 5 bases from V and 7 from J; bases not matched to a gene: 10. CDR1 and CDR2 from the germline V gene are SGHTA and FQGNSA. The CDR3 runs 15 residues. The CDR3 is CASSAGSGGGEKLFF. In DNA form, the CDR3 reads TGTGCCAGCAGCGCCGGGTCAGGGGGGGGTGAAAAACTGTTTTTT.